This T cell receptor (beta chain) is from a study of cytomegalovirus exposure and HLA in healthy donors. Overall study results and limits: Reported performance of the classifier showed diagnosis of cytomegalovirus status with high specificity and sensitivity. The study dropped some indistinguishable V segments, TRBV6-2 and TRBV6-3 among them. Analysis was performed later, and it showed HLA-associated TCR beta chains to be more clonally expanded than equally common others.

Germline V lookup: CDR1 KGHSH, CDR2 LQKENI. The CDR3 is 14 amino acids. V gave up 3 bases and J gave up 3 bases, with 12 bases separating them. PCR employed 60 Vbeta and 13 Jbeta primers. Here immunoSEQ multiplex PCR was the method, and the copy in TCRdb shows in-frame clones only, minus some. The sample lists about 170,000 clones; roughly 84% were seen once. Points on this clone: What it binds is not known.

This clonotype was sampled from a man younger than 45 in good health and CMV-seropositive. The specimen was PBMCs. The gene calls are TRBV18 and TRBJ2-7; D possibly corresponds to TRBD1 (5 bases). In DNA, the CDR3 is TGTGCCAGCTCACCCTCGACAGCCTACTACGAGCAGTACGTC. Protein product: CASSPSTAYYEQYV.